The clone carrying this TCR beta chain was picked up a small number of times. Its antigen is not known. TCRdb redid the calling of the reads with MiXCR, one entry per CDR3 protein. Here the sample spans around 450,000 distinct CDR3 sequences, roughly 30% being singletons. The sample originates from a study of T cell repertoires in cytomegalovirus infection. Background on the study: An indication of both CMV infection and matching HLA type came from public TCR beta signatures.

Study-wide results and caveats: Pooled public TCR beta family frequency picked out CMV carriers with the relevant HLA. HLA-C-restricted, CMV-specific TCR beta clonotypes were dominant ex vivo.

Trimming removed 1 base at V and 7 bases at J, with 7 bases between. The CDR3 length is 12 residues. Germline loops: CDR1 SEHNR, CDR2 FQNEAQ (reference sequence). This chain connects TRBV7-9 to TRBJ1-1; unclear D gene. Sequencing was carried out using PBMCs. This receptor was identified in a human donor in good health (CMV status not recorded). Some clones in this sample may be carry-over from other donors' samples. The CDR3 reads CASSLDSHEAFF. The CDR3, as DNA: TGTGCCAGCAGCTTAGACAGCCATGAAGCTTTCTTT.